This T cell receptor beta chain was obtained from a study of blood T cells in healthy people across ages. Study overall: Template switching caught about one barcoded beta molecule for each two T cells.

This clonotype was picked up a small number of times. The use of a sample-barcoded 5' primer and a J-beta primer mix characterized a second PCR of roughly 7 to 11 cycles. TCRdb called the 5' RACE reads again in MiXCR, with one record for every CDR3 protein. The sample lists 450,000 to 650,000 distinct CDR3 sequences, around 24% seen once, with around 10% in the top ten. This CDR3 has 12 residues. Deletions cut 4 bases from V and 5 bases from J, with 10 bases between. Germline CDR1 is SGHRS and CDR2 is YFSETQ. The data were also submitted as part of a second study, on T cells of mothers and their children. That work adds: Second-PCR amplification with M1S added sample barcodes and 2-4 random nucleotides. A slight, non-significant increase in overlap was found for related mother-child pairs relative to unrelated pairs.

The receptor was derived from a boy younger than 18 in good health. The chain uses TRBV5-1 and TRBJ2-7; no clear D gene. Sample: blood. CDR3 amino acids: CASSRERDEQYF. The CDR3 DNA sequence: TGCGCCAGCAGCCGCGAACGGGACGAGCAGTACTTC.